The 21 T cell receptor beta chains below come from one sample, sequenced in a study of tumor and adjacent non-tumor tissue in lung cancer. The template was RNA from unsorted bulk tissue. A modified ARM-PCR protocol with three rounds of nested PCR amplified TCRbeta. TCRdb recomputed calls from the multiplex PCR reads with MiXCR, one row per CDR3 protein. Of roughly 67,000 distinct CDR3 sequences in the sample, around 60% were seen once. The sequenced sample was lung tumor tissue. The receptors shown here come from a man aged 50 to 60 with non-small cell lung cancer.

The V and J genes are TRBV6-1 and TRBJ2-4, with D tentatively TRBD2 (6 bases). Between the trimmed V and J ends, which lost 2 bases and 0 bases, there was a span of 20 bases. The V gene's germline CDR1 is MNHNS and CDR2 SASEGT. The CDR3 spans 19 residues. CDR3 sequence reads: CASSERIGGAGIAKNIQYF. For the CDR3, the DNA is TGTGCCAGCAGTGAAAGGATCGGGGGTGCCGGTATAGCCAAAAACATTCAGTACTTC.

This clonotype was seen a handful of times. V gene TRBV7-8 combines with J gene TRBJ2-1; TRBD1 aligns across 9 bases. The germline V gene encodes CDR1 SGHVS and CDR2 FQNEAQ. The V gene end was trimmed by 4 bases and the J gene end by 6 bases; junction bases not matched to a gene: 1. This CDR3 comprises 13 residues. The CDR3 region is CASSSQGANEQFF. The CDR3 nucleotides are TGTGCCAGCAGCTCACAGGGGGCCAATGAGCAGTTCTTC.

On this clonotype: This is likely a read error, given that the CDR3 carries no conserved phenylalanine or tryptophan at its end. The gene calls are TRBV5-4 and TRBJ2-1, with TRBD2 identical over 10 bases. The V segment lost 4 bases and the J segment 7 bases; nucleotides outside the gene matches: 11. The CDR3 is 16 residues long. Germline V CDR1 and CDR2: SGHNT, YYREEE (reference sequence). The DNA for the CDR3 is TGTGCCAGCAGCCGGCCAAGCGGGGGGGCCCTGAATGAGCAGTTCTTG. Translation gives CASSRPSGGALNEQFL.

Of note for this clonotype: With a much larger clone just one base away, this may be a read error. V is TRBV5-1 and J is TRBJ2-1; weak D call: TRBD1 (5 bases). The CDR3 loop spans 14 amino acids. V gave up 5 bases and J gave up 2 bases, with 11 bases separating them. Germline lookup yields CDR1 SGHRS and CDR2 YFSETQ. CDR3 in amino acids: CASRVGAAYNEQFF. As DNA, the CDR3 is TGCGCCAGCAGGGTTGGGGCTGCCTACAATGAGCAGTTCTTC.

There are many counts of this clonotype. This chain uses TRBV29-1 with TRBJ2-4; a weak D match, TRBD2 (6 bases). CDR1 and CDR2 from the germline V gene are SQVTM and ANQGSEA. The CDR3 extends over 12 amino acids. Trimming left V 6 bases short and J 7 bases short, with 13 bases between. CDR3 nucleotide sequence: TGCAGCGTGTATGGGGGGAGTAACATTCAGTACTTC. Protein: CSVYGGSNIQYF.

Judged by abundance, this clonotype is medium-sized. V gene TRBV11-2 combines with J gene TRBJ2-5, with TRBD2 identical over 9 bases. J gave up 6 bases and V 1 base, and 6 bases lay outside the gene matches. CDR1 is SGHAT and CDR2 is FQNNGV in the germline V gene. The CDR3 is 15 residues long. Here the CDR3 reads CASSLGGGGEKTQYF. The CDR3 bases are TGTGCCAGCAGCTTAGGAGGCGGGGGGGAGAAGACCCAGTACTTC. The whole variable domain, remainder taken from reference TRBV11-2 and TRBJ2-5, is EAGVAQSPRYKIIEKRQSVAFWCNPISGHATLYWYQQILGQGPKLLIQFQNNGVVDDSQLPKDRFSAERLKGVDSTLKIQPAKLEDSAVYLCASSLGGGGEKTQYFGPGTRLLVL.

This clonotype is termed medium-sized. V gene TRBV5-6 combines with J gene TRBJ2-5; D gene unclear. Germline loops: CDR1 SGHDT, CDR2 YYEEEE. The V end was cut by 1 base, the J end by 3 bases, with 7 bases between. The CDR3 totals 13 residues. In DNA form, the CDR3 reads TGTGCCAGCAGCTTGACAAGTAAAGAGACCCAGTACTTC. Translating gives CASSLTSKETQYF.

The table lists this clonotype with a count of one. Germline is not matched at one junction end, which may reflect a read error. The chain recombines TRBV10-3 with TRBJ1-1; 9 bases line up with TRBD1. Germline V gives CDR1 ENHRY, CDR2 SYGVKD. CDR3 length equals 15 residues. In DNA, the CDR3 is TGTGCCATCAGGACAGGGGGTCGTTGGAACGCTGAAGCTTTCTTT. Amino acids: CAIRTGGRWNAEAFF.

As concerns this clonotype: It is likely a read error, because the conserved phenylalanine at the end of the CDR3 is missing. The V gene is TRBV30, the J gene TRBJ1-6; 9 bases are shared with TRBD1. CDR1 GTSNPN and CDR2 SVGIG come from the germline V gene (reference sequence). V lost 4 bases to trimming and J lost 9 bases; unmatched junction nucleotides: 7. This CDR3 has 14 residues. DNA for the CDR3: TGTGCCTGGATGTTCGGGACAGGGTTTTCACCCCTCCACCTT. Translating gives CAWMFGTGFSPLHL.

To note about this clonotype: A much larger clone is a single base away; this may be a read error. CDR3 bases: TGTGCCAGCAGTGTCTGGGGGGCCGGGGAGCTGTTTTTT. Its translation: CASSVWGAGELFF. V usage is TRBV7-9 and J usage is TRBJ2-2; a possible D gene is TRBD2 (6 bases). The germline V gene encodes CDR1 SEHNR and CDR2 FQNEAQ (reference sequence). Trimming left V 6 bases short and J 6 bases short, with 11 bases between. The CDR3 is 13 amino acids.

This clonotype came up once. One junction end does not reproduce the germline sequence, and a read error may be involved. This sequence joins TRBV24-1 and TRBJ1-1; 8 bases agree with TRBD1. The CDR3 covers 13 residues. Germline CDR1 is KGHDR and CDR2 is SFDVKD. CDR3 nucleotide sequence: TGTGCCACCAGGAGGACAGGGAGCACTGAAACTCTCTTT. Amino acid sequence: CATRRTGSTETLF.

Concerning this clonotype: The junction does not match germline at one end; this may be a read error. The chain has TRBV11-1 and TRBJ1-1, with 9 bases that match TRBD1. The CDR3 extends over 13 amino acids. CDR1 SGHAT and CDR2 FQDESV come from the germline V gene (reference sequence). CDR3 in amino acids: CTSSPGTGNEAFF. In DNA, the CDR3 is TGCACCAGCAGCCCCGGGACAGGGAATGAAGCTTTCTTT.

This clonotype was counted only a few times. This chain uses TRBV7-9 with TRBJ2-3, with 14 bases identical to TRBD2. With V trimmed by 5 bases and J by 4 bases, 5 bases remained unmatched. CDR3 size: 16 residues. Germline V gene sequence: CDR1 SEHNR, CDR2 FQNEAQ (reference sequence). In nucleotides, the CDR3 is TGTGCCAGCAGCCGCTCGACTAGCGGGGGGGCAGATACGCAGTATTTT. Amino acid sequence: CASSRSTSGGADTQYF. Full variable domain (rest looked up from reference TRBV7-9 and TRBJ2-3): DTGVSQNPRHKITKRGQNVTFRCDPISEHNRLYWYRQTLGQGPEFLTYFQNEAQLEKSRLLSDRFSAERPKGSFSTLEIQRTEQGDSAMYLCASSRSTSGGADTQYFGPGTRLTVL.

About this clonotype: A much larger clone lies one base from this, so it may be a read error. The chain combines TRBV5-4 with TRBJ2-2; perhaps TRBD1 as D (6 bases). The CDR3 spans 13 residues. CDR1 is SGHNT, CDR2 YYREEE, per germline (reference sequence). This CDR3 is CAGSWGLDGELFF. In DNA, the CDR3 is TGTGCCGGCAGCTGGGGGCTCGACGGGGAGCTGTTTTTT.

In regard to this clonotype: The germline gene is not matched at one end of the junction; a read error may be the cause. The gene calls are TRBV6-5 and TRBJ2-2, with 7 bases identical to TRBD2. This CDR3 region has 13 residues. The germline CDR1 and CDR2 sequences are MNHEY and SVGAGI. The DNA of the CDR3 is TGTGCCAGCAACCCCACGTGGGGAGGGGAACTGTTTTTT. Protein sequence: CASNPTWGGELFF.

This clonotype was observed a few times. CDR3 protein: CSERSVGRTYEQYF. The CDR3 nucleotides are TGCAGTGAGAGGTCTGTCGGGCGAACCTACGAGCAGTACTTC. The gene calls are TRBV20-1 and TRBJ2-7, with D hard to call. V was cut by 7 bases and J by 2 bases, with 18 bases left in between. The V gene's germline CDR1 is DFQATT and CDR2 SNEGSKA (reference sequence). The CDR3 runs to 14 residues.

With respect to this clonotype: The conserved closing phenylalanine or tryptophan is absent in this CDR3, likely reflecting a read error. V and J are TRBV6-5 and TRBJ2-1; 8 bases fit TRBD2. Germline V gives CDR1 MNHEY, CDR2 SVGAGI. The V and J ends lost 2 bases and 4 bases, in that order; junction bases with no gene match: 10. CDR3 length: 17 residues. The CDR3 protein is CASSYTNISGVYNEQFI. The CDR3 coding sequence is TGTGCCAGCAGTTACACCAACATTAGCGGGGTGTACAATGAGCAGTTCATC.

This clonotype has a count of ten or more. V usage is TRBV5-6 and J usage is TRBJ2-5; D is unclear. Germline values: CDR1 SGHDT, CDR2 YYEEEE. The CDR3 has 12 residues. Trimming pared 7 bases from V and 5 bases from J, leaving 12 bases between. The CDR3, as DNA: TGTGCCAGCGTCAAAGTGAGGGAGACCCAGTACTTC. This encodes CASVKVRETQYF.

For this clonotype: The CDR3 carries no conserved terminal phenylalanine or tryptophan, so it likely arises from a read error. Here the CDR3 DNA reads TGTGTCAGCAGCTTAGGTGAGCAGTTCTTA. Residues: CVSSLGEQFL. The chain uses TRBV11-2 and TRBJ2-1, with D uncertain. The CDR3 runs 10 residues. Germline values: CDR1 SGHAT, CDR2 FQNNGV.

CDR3: CASRMTGISNQPQHF. CDR3 nucleotide sequence: TGTGCCAGTAGAATGACAGGGATTAGCAATCAGCCCCAGCATTTT. The chain carries TRBV6-6 and TRBJ1-5, with 7 bases fitting TRBD1. Losses at the gene ends were 9 bases for V and 0 bases for J; bases not matched to a gene: 8. CDR1 and CDR2 (germline): MNHNY, SVGAGI (reference sequence). The CDR3 sequence is 15 residues long.

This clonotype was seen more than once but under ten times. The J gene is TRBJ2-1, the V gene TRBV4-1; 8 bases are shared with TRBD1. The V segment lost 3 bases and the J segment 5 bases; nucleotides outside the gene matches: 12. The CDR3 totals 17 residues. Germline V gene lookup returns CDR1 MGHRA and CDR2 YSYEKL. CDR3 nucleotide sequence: TGCGCCAGCAGCCAGGTATATCCGGGGACAGGCGACAATGAGCAGTTCTTC. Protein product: CASSQVYPGTGDNEQFF.